The T cell receptor (beta chain) described here comes from a study of blood T cell repertoires in COVID-19. Study-wide background: Donors in the United States, Italy and Spain gave samples during acute or convalescent COVID-19. From T cells, B-cell-depleted T cells, or PBMCs came the material, which was cDNA or gDNA.

This clone occurred many times. This specimen includes other DNA sequences encoding the same CDR3. Using immunoSEQ multiplex PCR, the repertoire was profiled, and TCRdb retains in-frame clones only, with some absent. Of roughly 200,000 clones listed, roughly 88% are singletons. CDR1 and CDR2 from the germline V gene are MDHEN and SYDVKM. CDR3 length: 13 residues. V shed 2 bases and J shed 2 bases, with 6 bases lying between them. The sample consisted of peripheral blood. The chain is built from TRBV28 and TRBJ1-2; D is unclear. The source is a human donor in a cohort sampled during active COVID-19. The CDR3, as DNA: TGTGCCAGCAGTTTAGAGGGAAACTATGGCTACACCTTC. It yields the protein CASSLEGNYGYTF.